This section outlines one T cell receptor (beta chain) sequence together with its context. The sample is drawn from a study of blood T cell repertoires in COVID-19. Using immunoSEQ multiplex PCR, the repertoire was profiled, and TCRdb retains in-frame clones only, with some absent. Altogether 100,000 to 150,000 clones are present, roughly two thirds being singletons, with the ten largest covering 1.9%. The germline CDR1 and CDR2 sequences are DFQATT and SNEGSKA (reference sequence). The CDR3 runs to 13 residues. V dropped 3 bases and J dropped 1 base, with 9 bases sitting between them. This TCR came from a woman in her seventies with acute or convalescent COVID-19. The chain uses TRBV20-1 and TRBJ2-5; D possibly corresponds to TRBD2 (6 bases). Sequenced sample: peripheral blood. The CDR3 DNA reads TGCAGTGCTAGTCGCGGGGCCCAAGAGACCCAGTACTTC. It translates to CSASRGAQETQYF.